This T cell receptor (beta chain) is from a study of shared clonotypes between healthy human individuals. This clone was found once. The V segment lost 8 bases and the J segment 2 bases; nucleotides outside the gene matches: 10. Germline V gene lookup returns CDR1 SEHNR and CDR2 FQNEAQ (reference sequence). This CDR3 region has 16 residues. Clones were sequenced by immunoSEQ multiplex PCR, and TCRdb holds only the in-frame ones, with some missing. The table records a few million clones, approximately 94% of them present only once. The V and J genes are TRBV7-9 and TRBJ1-4; TRBD1 matches 8 bases. Sequences were obtained from naive CD4+ T cells sorted from blood. Subset: CD45RA+ positively selected. This receptor was taken from a man younger than 30 in good health. The chain's CDR3 is CASGNRGIGTNEKLFF. The CDR3, as DNA: TGTGCCAGCGGAAACAGGGGGATCGGGACTAATGAAAAACTGTTTTTT.